The clone carrying this T cell receptor beta chain was seen only a few times. Antigen unknown. Germline-derived CDR1 and CDR2 are DFQATT and SNEGSKA (reference sequence). The CDR3 covers 15 residues. V was clipped by 0 bases and J by 0 bases, with 11 bases between them. This sample stems from a study of blood T cells in healthy people across ages. The wider study: The template switching approach captured approximately one barcoded beta molecule for every two T cells. Overall study findings and caveats: No one knew whether donors had CMV, which possibly confounded expanded clonotype changes.

A J-beta primer mix and a sample-barcoded 5' primer were used in a second PCR of about 6 to 12 cycles. The template-switch adaptor was a 5' adaptor with 12 random nucleotides. It tagged each cDNA molecule. MiXCR, applied by TCRdb to the 5' RACE reads, yields one record per CDR3 protein. The table includes around 780,000 distinct CDR3 sequences, roughly 50% detected once. This clonotype originated in a man aged 40-49 years in good health. Material: blood. The chain combines TRBV20-1 with TRBJ2-5, with D hard to call. In nucleotides, the CDR3 is TGCAGTGCTAGAGACCTTGGCAGGTACCAAGAGACCCAGTACTTC. Residues: CSARDLGRYQETQYF.